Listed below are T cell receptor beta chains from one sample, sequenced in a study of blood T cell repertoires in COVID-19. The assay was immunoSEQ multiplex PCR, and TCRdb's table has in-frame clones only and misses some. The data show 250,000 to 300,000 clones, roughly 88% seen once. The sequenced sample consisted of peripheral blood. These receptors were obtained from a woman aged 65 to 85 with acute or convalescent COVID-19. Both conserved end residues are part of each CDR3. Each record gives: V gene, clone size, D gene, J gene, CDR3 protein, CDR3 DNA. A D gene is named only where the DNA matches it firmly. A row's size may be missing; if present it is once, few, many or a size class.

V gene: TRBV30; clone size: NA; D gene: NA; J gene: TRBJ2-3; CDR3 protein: CAWRRIILTDTQYF; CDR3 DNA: TGTGCCTGGAGGCGAATAATTCTCACAGATACGCAGTATTTT
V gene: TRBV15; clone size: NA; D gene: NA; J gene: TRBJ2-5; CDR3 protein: CATSRAGGETQYF; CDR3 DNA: TGTGCCACCAGCAGAGCGGGGGGCGAGACCCAGTACTTC
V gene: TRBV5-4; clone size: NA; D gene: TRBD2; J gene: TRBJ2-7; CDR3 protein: CASSSEPGLAFYEQYF; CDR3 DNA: TGTGCCAGCAGCTCGGAACCGGGACTAGCTTTCTACGAGCAGTACTTC
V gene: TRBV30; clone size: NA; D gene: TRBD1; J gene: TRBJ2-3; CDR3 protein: CAWRHRGATDTQYF; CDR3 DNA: TGTGCCTGGAGACACAGGGGTGCCACAGATACGCAGTATTTT
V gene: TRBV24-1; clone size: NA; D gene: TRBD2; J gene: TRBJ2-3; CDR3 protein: CATSDFKTLATSTDTQYF; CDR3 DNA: TGTGCCACCAGTGATTTTAAAACACTAGCGACTAGCACAGATACGCAGTATTTT
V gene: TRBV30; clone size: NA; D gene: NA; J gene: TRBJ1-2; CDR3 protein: CASGRGSYTF; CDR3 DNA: TGTGCCAGCGGTCGGGGGAGCTACACCTTC
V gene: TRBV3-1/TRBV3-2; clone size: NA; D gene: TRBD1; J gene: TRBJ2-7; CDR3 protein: CASSQAGTERGEQYF; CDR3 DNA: TGTGCCAGCAGCCAAGCCGGGACAGAAAGGGGCGAGCAGTACTTC
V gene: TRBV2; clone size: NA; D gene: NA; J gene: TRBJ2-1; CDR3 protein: CASSEALYNEQFF; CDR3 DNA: TGTGCCAGCAGTGAAGCCTTATACAATGAGCAGTTCTTC
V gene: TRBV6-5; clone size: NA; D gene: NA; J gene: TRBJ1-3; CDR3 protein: CASSRQTDSGNTIYF; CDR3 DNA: TGTGCCAGCAGTCGCCAGACAGACTCTGGAAACACCATATATTTT
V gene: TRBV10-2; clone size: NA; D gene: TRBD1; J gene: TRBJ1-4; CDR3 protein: CASSEPPRTGGKLFF; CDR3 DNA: TGCGCCAGCAGTGAGCCCCCCCGGACAGGGGGAAAACTGTTTTTT
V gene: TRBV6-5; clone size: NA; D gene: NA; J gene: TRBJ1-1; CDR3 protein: CASTPGGVVGRAFF; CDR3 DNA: TGTGCCAGCACCCCCGGCGGGGTCGTAGGAAGGGCTTTCTTT
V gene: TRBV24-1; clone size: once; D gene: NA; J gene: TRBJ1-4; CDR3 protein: CATTSEKLFF; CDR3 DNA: TGTGCCACCACGAGTGAAAAACTGTTTTTT
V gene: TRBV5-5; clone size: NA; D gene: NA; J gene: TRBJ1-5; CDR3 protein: CASSFSGDQPQHF; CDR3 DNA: TGTGCCAGCAGCTTCAGCGGGGATCAGCCCCAGCATTTT
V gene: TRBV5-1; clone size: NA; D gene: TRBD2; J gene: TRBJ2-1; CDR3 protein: CASSWGGLGPEREFF; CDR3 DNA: TGCGCCAGCAGCTGGGGGGGACTAGGACCTGAGAGGGAGTTCTTC
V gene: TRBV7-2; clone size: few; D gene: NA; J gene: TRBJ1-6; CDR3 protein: CASSLDLVSPLHF; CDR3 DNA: TGTGCCAGCAGCTTAGATTTAGTCTCACCCCTCCACTTT
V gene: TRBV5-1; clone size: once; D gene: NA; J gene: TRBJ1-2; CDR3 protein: CASSPGEYGYTF; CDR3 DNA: TGCGCCAGCAGCCCTGGGGAGTATGGCTACACCTTC
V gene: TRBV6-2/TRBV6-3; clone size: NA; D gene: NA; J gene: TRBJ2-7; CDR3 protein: CASSYSGGNPYEQYF; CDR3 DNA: TGTGCCAGCAGTTACTCTGGAGGGAACCCCTACGAGCAGTACTTC
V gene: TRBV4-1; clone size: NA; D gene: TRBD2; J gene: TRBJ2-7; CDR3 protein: CASSPRLASSYEQYF; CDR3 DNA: TGCGCCAGCAGCCCCAGACTAGCTTCGTCCTACGAGCAGTACTTC
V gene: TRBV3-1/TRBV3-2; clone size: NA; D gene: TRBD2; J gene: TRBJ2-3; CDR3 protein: CASSQQWGGDTQYF; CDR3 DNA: TGTGCCAGCAGCCAACAATGGGGGGGGGATACGCAGTATTTT
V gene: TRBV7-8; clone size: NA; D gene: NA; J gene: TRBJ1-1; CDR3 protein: CAAHPVGGATEAFF; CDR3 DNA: TGTGCCGCACACCCTGTCGGGGGGGCCACTGAAGCTTTCTTT
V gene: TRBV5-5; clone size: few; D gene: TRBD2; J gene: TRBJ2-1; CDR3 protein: CASSLSGLNYNEQFF; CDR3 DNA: TGTGCCAGCAGCTTGTCGGGACTAAACTACAATGAGCAGTTCTTC
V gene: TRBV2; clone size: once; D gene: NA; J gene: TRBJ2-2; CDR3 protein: CASGHLNRNGELFF; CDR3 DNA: TGTGCCAGCGGACACCTAAACCGGAACGGGGAGCTGTTTTTT
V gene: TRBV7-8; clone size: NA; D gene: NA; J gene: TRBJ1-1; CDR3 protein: CASSLGQLMNTEAFF; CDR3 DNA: TGTGCCAGCAGCTTAGGACAACTCATGAACACTGAAGCTTTCTTT
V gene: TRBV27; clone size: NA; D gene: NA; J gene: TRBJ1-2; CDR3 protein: CASSSTGYYGHTF; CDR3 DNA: TGTGCCAGCAGTTCAACAGGGTACTATGGCCACACCTTC
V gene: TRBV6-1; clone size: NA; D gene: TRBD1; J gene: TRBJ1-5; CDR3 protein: CASSLQGAQGQPQHF; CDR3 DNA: TGTGCCAGCAGTTTACAGGGGGCGCAGGGTCAGCCCCAGCATTTT
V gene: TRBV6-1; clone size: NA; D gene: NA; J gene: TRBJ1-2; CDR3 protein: CASSDQGGVGGYTF; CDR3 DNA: TGTGCCAGCAGTGACCAGGGAGGGGTGGGTGGCTACACCTTC
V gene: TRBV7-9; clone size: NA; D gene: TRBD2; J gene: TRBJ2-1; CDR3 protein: CASSLKAGVYRDNEQFF; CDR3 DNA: TGTGCCAGCAGCTTAAAGGCGGGGGTTTATCGAGACAATGAGCAGTTCTTC
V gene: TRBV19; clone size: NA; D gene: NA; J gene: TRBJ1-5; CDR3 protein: CASSIAQGRNQPQHF; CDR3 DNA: TGTGCCAGTAGTATAGCCCAGGGCCGGAATCAGCCCCAGCATTTT